The T cell receptor (beta chain) described here comes from a study of T cells in Graves' hyperthyroidism and ophthalmopathy. Study-wide results and limits: Blood also contained most expanded thyroid clonotypes above 0.001.

Note on this clonotype: Its antigen is unknown.

This CDR3 contains 14 residues. V lost 5 bases and J lost 11, with 19 bases in between. Germline CDR1 is SGHTA and CDR2 is FQGTGA. The diagnoses drew upon clinical symptoms, serum thyroxine and TRAb, thyroid ultrasound and orbital computed tomography. RNA transcripts yielded amplified TCR beta CDR3 regions. HTBI primers were employed in a first-round RT-PCR of the TCR CDR3. TCRdb reprocessed the multiplex PCR reads via MiXCR and lists one record per CDR3 protein. The table records about 570,000 distinct CDR3 sequences, about half of them present only once. The sequencing sample was made of peripheral blood or thyroid tissue (not recorded which). This receptor was taken from an adult woman with Graves' disease, either hyperthyroidism or ophthalmopathy (not recorded which). The chain carries TRBV7-3 and TRBJ1-5; perhaps TRBD1 as D (5 bases). The CDR3 DNA follows: TGTGCCAGCAGCCCCGGGACCACTGGGGAGACCCAGCATTTT. The encoded protein is CASSPGTTGETQHF.